Presented here are 13 T cell receptor beta chains from one specimen sequenced in a study of T cell responses to AZD1222 COVID-19 vaccine (dated by TCRdb to about 2021). This specimen's time point label, interpreted: about 28 days (+/-7) after the second vaccine dose. Libraries were prepared through the immunoSEQ multiplex PCR assay. Here the immuneACCESS table is served through TCRdb, limited to in-frame sequences with V and J called. Missing clones are a known gap in these copies; in checked studies unresolved V genes cover under half, and the rest lacks a known reason. Present in this sample are approximately 110,000 clones, approximately 85% of which were seen just once. Jointly, the top ten make up almost 4.5% of the sample. Sample: peripheral blood, taken 28 days after the second AZD1222 dose. The source of these receptors is an adult who received the AZD1222 COVID-19 vaccine.

In the case of this clone: This same CDR3 is encoded by further DNA sequences in the sample. The chain uses TRBV12-3 or TRBV12-4 and TRBJ1-5; the D is unclear. This CDR3 region has 13 residues. V was clipped by 2 bases and J by 4 bases, with 6 bases between them. CDR3 sequence (DNA): TGTGCCAGCAGTTTAAGAGAGAATCAGCCCCAGCATTTT. It codes for CASSLRENQPQHF.

V gene TRBV29-1 combines with J gene TRBJ2-3; D not certain. Trimming left V 5 bases short and J 4 bases short, with 7 bases between. The CDR3 runs to 11 residues. Looked up from germline, CDR1 is SQVTM and CDR2 is ANQGSEA. The CDR3 sequence: CSVFASDTQYF. DNA of the CDR3: TGCAGCGTTTTTGCCTCAGATACGCAGTATTTT.

The V and J genes are TRBV24-1 and TRBJ2-5; TRBD1 matches at 8 bases. The germline CDR1 and CDR2 sequences are KGHDR and SFDVKD. There are 15 residues in the CDR3. V was pared by 0 bases and J by 3 bases, with 2 bases of the junction left unmatched. In DNA, the CDR3 is TGTGCCACCAGTGATTTGCAGGGGGCCAAAGAGACCCAGTACTTC. Its translation: CATSDLQGAKETQYF.

The gene calls are TRBV19 and TRBJ1-4, with D possibly TRBD1 on 6 matching bases. V lost 4 bases, J lost 5 bases, and 20 bases lay in between. Germline assignment: CDR1 LNHDA and CDR2 SQIVND (reference sequence). The CDR3 is 17 amino acids. CDR3 in amino acids: CASSNSPSGQPNEKLFF. CDR3 DNA: TGTGCCAGTAGTAATAGCCCTTCGGGACAACCGAATGAAAAACTGTTTTTT.

This clone was found a few times. This sequence joins TRBV27 and TRBJ1-5; maybe TRBD1 (5 bases). The germline V gene encodes CDR1 MNHEY and CDR2 SMNVEV (reference sequence). Deletions cut 5 bases from V and 6 bases from J, with 17 bases between. CDR3 length equals 15 residues. CDR3: CASSQTLGASQPQHF. CDR3 nucleotide sequence: TGTGCCAGCAGTCAGACACTAGGGGCGTCTCAGCCCCAGCATTTT.

The V gene is TRBV3-1 (or the pseudogene TRBV3-2), the J gene TRBJ1-1; tentative D call: TRBD1 (6 bases). From germline, CDR1 is LGHDT and CDR2 YNNKEL (reference sequence). The V gene lost 1 base and the J gene lost 5 bases, with 14 bases spanning the gap. The CDR3 extends over 15 amino acids. Here the CDR3 DNA reads TGTGCCAGCAGCCAAGTTGGGGGGCTGAGAACTGAAGCTTTCTTT. Its translation is CASSQVGGLRTEAFF.

The V gene is TRBV5-4, the J gene TRBJ2-1, with TRBD1 matching over 7 bases. CDR1 and CDR2 (germline): SGHNT, YYREEE (reference sequence). With V trimmed by 4 bases and J by 3 bases, 4 bases remained unmatched. CDR3 length: 14 residues. The CDR3 region has the DNA TGTGCCAGCAGCCCGACAGGGAACTACAATGAGCAGTTCTTC. It codes for CASSPTGNYNEQFF.

The chain carries TRBV5-1 and TRBJ1-1; D call uncertain. V lost 7 bases and J 1 base, leaving 14 bases between the germline ends. The CDR3 covers 14 residues. CDR1 is SGHRS and CDR2 is YFSETQ in the germline V gene. CDR3: CASALGSTNTEAFF. The CDR3 DNA is TGCGCCAGCGCCCTGGGCAGCACGAACACTGAAGCTTTCTTT.

The chain couples TRBV2 to TRBJ1-3; TRBD1 agrees at 8 bases. This CDR3 spans 14 amino acids. Trimming took 4 bases from V and 1 from J; bases not matched to a gene: 0. Germline V gives CDR1 SNHLY, CDR2 FYNNEI. In DNA, the CDR3 is TGTGCCAGCAGTGGGACAGGGTCTGGAAACACCATATATTTT. It specifies CASSGTGSGNTIYF. Full variable domain (missing parts from reference TRBV2 and TRBJ1-3): EPEVTQTPSHQVTQMGQEVILRCVPISNHLYFYWYRQILGQKVEFLVSFYNNEISEKSEIFDDQFSVERPDGSNFTLKIRSTKLEDSAMYFCASSGTGSGNTIYFGEGSWLTVV.

The chain joins TRBV2 to TRBJ1-6; weak D call: TRBD1 (5 bases). The germline gives CDR1 SNHLY, CDR2 FYNNEI. The V and J ends lost 4 bases and 2 bases respectively, with 21 bases between them. This CDR3 has 19 amino acids. The CDR3 loop reads CASSGPTDAGWPYNSPLHF. The CDR3 DNA follows: TGTGCCAGCAGTGGTCCGACAGACGCCGGGTGGCCCTATAATTCACCCCTCCACTTT.

The gene calls are TRBV19 and TRBJ1-6; D gene ambiguous. Trimming removed 3 bases at V and 6 bases at J, with 12 bases between. The CDR3 covers 15 residues. The germline V gene has CDR1 LNHDA and CDR2 SQIVND (reference sequence). The CDR3 region is CASSIAGLGNSPLHF. DNA for the CDR3: TGTGCCAGTAGTATCGCAGGCCTTGGTAATTCACCCCTCCACTTT.

This clone was picked up a small number of times. V gene TRBV4-3 combines with J gene TRBJ1-5; D might be TRBD1 (5 bases). CDR1 and CDR2 (germline): LGHNA, YSLEER. Trimming shortened V by 4 bases and J by 0 bases, and 10 bases separated the two germline ends. The CDR3 sequence is 15 residues long. The CDR3 region has the DNA TGCGCCAGCAGCCCCAGGGTTGGTAGCAATCAGCCCCAGCATTTT. This codes for CASSPRVGSNQPQHF.

V and J are TRBV19 and TRBJ2-5; TRBD1 aligns across 9 bases. V shed 4 bases, J shed 6 bases, and the junction held 15 bases outside the gene matches. This CDR3 contains 17 residues. Germline CDR1 LNHDA, CDR2 SQIVND (reference sequence). The CDR3 sequence is CASSTQGPGQGLQTQYF. CDR3 sequence (DNA): TGTGCCAGTAGTACCCAAGGACCGGGACAGGGTTTACAGACCCAGTACTTC. Combining the CDR3 with reference TRBV19 and TRBJ2-5 gives the whole variable domain DGGITQSPKYLFRKEGQNVTLSCEQNLNHDAMYWYRQDPGQGLRLIYYSQIVNDFQKGDIAEGYSVSREKKESFPLTVTSAQKNPTAFYLCASSTQGPGQGLQTQYFGPGTRLLVL.